These 10 T cell receptor beta chains were all obtained from the same sample, sequenced in a study of T cell changes during pregnancy in multiple sclerosis (dated by TCRdb to between 2018 and 2021). The library was obtained by the immunoSEQ multiplex PCR assay. In its TCRdb copy, this immuneACCESS table keeps in-frame sequences only and misses some clones. Where compared with another copy, unresolved V genes explain less than half of these, and the others have no known cause. The sample data list about 15,000 clones, and 75% to 85% of these were observed just once. 17% of the sample belongs to the ten largest clones. The material was CD8+ T cells from peripheral blood mononuclear cells, obtained after pregnancy. All receptors derive from a female donor in good health, enrolled as a control in a pregnancy study.

The count of this clone is one. This rearrangement joins TRBV7-3 to TRBJ2-7, with TRBD2 matching over 8 bases. V shed 0 bases and J 6 bases; nucleotides not matched to a gene: 4. Looked up from germline, CDR1 is SGHTA and CDR2 is FQGTGA. The CDR3 runs to 14 residues. The CDR3: CASSLTGGAGEQYF. The CDR3 DNA reads TGTGCCAGCAGCTTAACCGGGGGGGCAGGCGAGCAGTACTTC.

This chain connects TRBV6-5 to TRBJ1-2; TRBD1 agrees at 8 bases. Trimming cost V 5 bases and J 4 bases; bases outside gene matches: 6. CDR1 and CDR2 from the germline V gene are MNHEY and SVGAGI. CDR3 size: 14 residues. In nucleotides, the CDR3 is TGTGCCAGCAGTGGGGGACAGGCTAGCTATGGCTACACCTTC. It codes for CASSGGQASYGYTF.

The rearrangement joins TRBV7-8 to TRBJ2-1; TRBD2 matches 13 bases. CDR1 and CDR2 (germline): SGHVS, FQNEAQ. The CDR3 runs to 16 residues. With V trimmed by 0 bases and J by 6 bases, 2 bases remained unmatched. CDR3 nucleotides: TGTGCCAGCAGCTTAGCCGGGACTAGCGGGGTCAATGAGCAGTTCTTC. Amino acids: CASSLAGTSGVNEQFF. Filled out from reference TRBV7-8 and TRBJ2-1, the complete variable domain reads GAGVSQSPRYKVAKRGQDVALRCDPISGHVSLFWYQQALGQGPEFLTYFQNEAQLDKSGLPSDRFFAERPEGSVSTLKIQRTQQEDSAVYLCASSLAGTSGVNEQFFGPGTRLTVL.

This sequence joins TRBV30 and TRBJ1-1; maybe TRBD1 (6 bases). The V gene lost 2 bases and the J gene lost 5 bases, with 12 bases spanning the gap. The CDR3 totals 13 residues. The germline gives CDR1 GTSNPN, CDR2 SVGIG (reference sequence). As DNA, the CDR3 is TGTGCCTGGAGTCCAGGGGTTGGGACTGAAGCTTTCTTT. This sequence encodes CAWSPGVGTEAFF.

This chain links TRBV6-4 with TRBJ1-1; 9 bases line up with TRBD1. Per the germline V gene, CDR1 is MRHNA and CDR2 is SNTAGT. The V gene end was trimmed by 6 bases and the J gene end by 7 bases; junction bases not matched to a gene: 6. The CDR3 totals 13 residues. CDR3 region: CASSTGGSGEAFF. The CDR3 DNA sequence: TGTGCCAGCAGCACAGGGGGCTCGGGTGAAGCTTTCTTT.

This chain links TRBV30 with TRBJ2-7, with 11 bases aligning to TRBD1. The CDR3 extends over 14 amino acids. Per the germline V gene, CDR1 is GTSNPN and CDR2 is SVGIG (reference sequence). V shed 4 bases and J 4 bases; nucleotides not matched to a gene: 6. The CDR3 region is CAWNPGTGGYEQYF. CDR3 nucleotide sequence: TGTGCCTGGAATCCCGGGACAGGGGGATACGAGCAGTACTTC. Full variable domain (outside the CDR3, taken from reference TRBV30 and TRBJ2-7): SQTIHQWPATLVQPVGSPLSLECTVEGTSNPNLYWYRQAAGRGLQLLFYSVGIGQISSEVPQNLSASRPQDRQFILSSKKLLLSDSGFYLCAWNPGTGGYEQYFGPGTRLTVT.

CDR3 residues: CAWSEPGLAGHEQYF. CDR3 in DNA: TGTGCCTGGAGTGAGCCGGGACTAGCGGGCCACGAGCAGTACTTC. The V and J genes are TRBV30 and TRBJ2-5; 12 nucleotides align to TRBD2. The end of the DNA is better explained by TRBJ2-7, so the J call may be wrong. There are 15 residues in the CDR3. Germline CDR1 and CDR2: GTSNPN and SVGIG (reference sequence).

With respect to this clone: A far larger clone is just one base off, so this is likely a read error. V and J are TRBV13 and TRBJ2-7; possibly TRBD1 for D (6 bases). The CDR3 runs to 13 residues. CDR1 PRHDT and CDR2 FYEKMQ come from the germline V gene (reference sequence). V dropped 4 bases and J dropped 2 bases, with 9 bases sitting between them. CDR3 region: CASSWDKTYEQYF. The CDR3 DNA follows: TGTGCCAGCAGCTGGGACAAAACCTACGAGCAGTACTTC.

To note about this clone: Its ends do not fully match the called genes, so a read error is possible. The V call is TRBV27, the J call TRBJ1-1; TRBD1 matches 7 bases. The germline V gene encodes CDR1 MNHEY and CDR2 SMNVEV (reference sequence). The CDR3 length is 15 residues. CDR3 amino acids: CVSSLLPTGRTEAFF. The CDR3 DNA follows: TGTGTCAGCAGTCTCCTCCCGACAGGGAGAACTGAAGCTTTCTTT.

V and J are TRBV28 and TRBJ2-7; TRBD1 matches at 10 bases. Germline CDR1 is MDHEN and CDR2 is SYDVKM. The V and J ends lost 3 bases and 6 bases, in that order; junction bases with no gene match: 5. The CDR3 consists of 14 residues. Here the CDR3 DNA reads TGTGCCAGCAGTTTGACCGGGACAGGGGTCGAGCAGTACTTC. Translation: CASSLTGTGVEQYF.